This T cell receptor (beta chain) was sequenced in a study of beta chain features in type 1 diabetes. The study's findings and limits: Lower insertion and higher deletion counts appeared at VDJ junctions in type 1 diabetes patients.

Expressed TCRB transcripts got sequenced, as all isolated RNA was reverse transcribed. Several million reads on average were seen across naive, central memory and regulatory T cell samples. The data were produced by immunoSEQ multiplex PCR, yet TCRdb's version contains in-frame clones alone and is incomplete. The sample lists 600,000 to 650,000 clones, 15% occurring once. Germline trimming cut 5 bases from V and 1 base from J; bases unmatched to any gene: 4. The germline CDR1 and CDR2 sequences are SGHTA and FQGNSA. CDR3 length: 14 amino acids. Regarding this clone: As yet, its antigen is unknown.

The sample was naive CD4+ T cells from blood. The chain joins TRBV7-2 to TRBJ1-1; 7 nucleotides align to TRBD1. The sequence was obtained from a man between 18 and 29 years old in good health. Here the CDR3 DNA reads TGTGCCAGCAGCGAGCGGACAGGGAACACTGAAGCTTTCTTT. This gives the protein CASSERTGNTEAFF.